The T cell receptor (beta chain) described here comes from a study of cytomegalovirus exposure and HLA in healthy donors. Regarding the study as a whole: Several of the most significant clusters appeared linked to common viral pathogens, based on a later analysis.

Comment on this clone: Its cognate antigen is unknown.

The PCR used 60 Vbeta and 13 Jbeta primers. Clones were sequenced by immunoSEQ multiplex PCR, and TCRdb holds only the in-frame ones, with some missing. The repertoire holds some 130,000 clones, with about 80% as singletons. V lost 3 bases and J 6 bases, leaving 10 bases between the germline ends. CDR3 length: 13 amino acids. Germline V gene lookup returns CDR1 SGHRS and CDR2 YFSETQ. This chain connects TRBV5-1 to TRBJ2-1; a weak D match, TRBD2 (6 bases). Sequenced input: PBMCs. The clonotype originates from a man aged 40-49 years in good health and CMV-seropositive. CDR3 coding DNA: TGCGCCAGCAGCTCGCAGGGAGGCAATGAGCAGTTCTTC. It encodes CASSSQGGNEQFF.